The entry below describes one T cell receptor (beta chain). Its antigen is currently unknown. The CDR3 covers 16 residues. The V and J ends lost 4 bases and 1 base, in that order; junction bases with no gene match: 7. CDR1 is SGHTS and CDR2 is YDEGEE in the germline V gene. The authors ran a second PCR of about 7 to 12 cycles using a sample-barcoded 5' primer and a J-beta primer mix. Using its own MiXCR run on the 5' RACE reads, TCRdb lists one record per CDR3 protein. The table includes 600,000 or so distinct CDR3 sequences, 25% to 30% detected once. This entry is derived from a study of blood T cells in healthy people across ages. Whole-study findings and limits: A greater number of naive CD4+ cells and higher diversity distinguished long-lived donors from aged donors. Getting older went along with TCR beta diversity per million T cells dropping roughly linearly.

Researchers collected about 9.1 milliliters of peripheral blood from every single donor. Extractions gave at least 5 micrograms of total RNA per sample. The sample was blood. The clonotype was recovered from a woman of 80 years or more in good health. The chain is built from TRBV5-8 and TRBJ1-5; 8 positions match TRBD1. The CDR3 region has the DNA TGTGCCAGCAGCCTAAGGACAGGGAGAAGCAATCAGCCCCAGCATTTT. Protein product: CASSLRTGRSNQPQHF.